Each of the 13 T cell receptor beta chains below was sequenced from the same sample in a study of T cell changes during pregnancy in multiple sclerosis. Clones were read by immunoSEQ multiplex PCR, and TCRdb kept only the in-frame ones, dropping some. The sample lists 90,000 to 150,000 clones, roughly 92% seen once, with 6.2% in the top ten. The source was peripheral blood, collected before pregnancy. These receptors were taken from a female donor with multiple sclerosis, enrolled in a pregnancy study.

About this clone: Other DNA sequences in the sample encode the same CDR3. This chain connects TRBV28 to TRBJ2-5; tentatively, D is TRBD2 (5 bases). The CDR3 covers 12 residues. Trimming took off 5 bases at V and 5 bases at J, with 9 bases between the two ends. The germline gives CDR1 MDHEN, CDR2 SYDVKM. The CDR3 DNA is TGTGCCAGCAGTCTCCCGGGGGAGACCCAGTACTTC. This sequence encodes CASSLPGETQYF.

V is TRBV7-7 and J is TRBJ2-5; 7 bases agree with TRBD2. The CDR3 has 15 residues. CDR1 is SSHAT, CDR2 FNYEAQ, per germline (reference sequence). V shed 5 bases and J 1 base; nucleotides not matched to a gene: 7. CDR3 residues: CASSRGRAPQETQYF. The DNA of the CDR3 is TGTGCCAGCAGCCGTGGGAGGGCTCCCCAAGAGACCCAGTACTTC.

The chain combines TRBV9 with TRBJ1-4; 11 nucleotides line up with TRBD1. Germline V gene lookup returns CDR1 SGDLS and CDR2 YYNGEE. The CDR3 consists of 15 residues. V shed 2 bases, J shed 4 bases, and the junction held 1 base outside the gene matches. This CDR3 is CASSVDRGHNEKLFF. CDR3 bases: TGTGCCAGCAGCGTGGACAGGGGGCATAATGAAAAACTGTTTTTT.

This sequence joins TRBV5-5 and TRBJ1-4, with unresolved D. Germline values: CDR1 SGHKS, CDR2 YYEKEE (reference sequence). The CDR3 length is 14 residues. V dropped 4 bases and J dropped 3 bases, with 10 bases sitting between them. The CDR3 is CASSPRQANEKLFF. Written as DNA, the CDR3 is TGTGCCAGCAGCCCTCGGCAGGCTAATGAAAAACTGTTTTTT. Full variable domain (missing parts from reference TRBV5-5 and TRBJ1-4): DAGVTQSPTHLIKTRGQQVTLRCSPISGHKSVSWYQQVLGQGPQFIFQYYEKEERGRGNFPDRFSARQFPNYSSELNVNALLLGDSALYLCASSPRQANEKLFFGSGTQLSVL.

This clone was observed a single time. The chain couples TRBV11-2 to TRBJ2-7; perhaps TRBD2 as D (6 bases). This CDR3 region has 14 residues. The germline gives CDR1 SGHAT, CDR2 FQNNGV. Trimming removed 2 bases at V and 4 bases at J, with 12 bases between. The CDR3 region is CASSLRRERYEQYF. The CDR3 DNA follows: TGTGCCAGCAGCTTACGTCGGGAGAGATACGAGCAGTACTTC. Variable domain in full (rest from reference TRBV11-2 and TRBJ2-7): EAGVAQSPRYKIIEKRQSVAFWCNPISGHATLYWYQQILGQGPKLLIQFQNNGVVDDSQLPKDRFSAERLKGVDSTLKIQPAKLEDSAVYLCASSLRRERYEQYFGPGTRLTVT.

The genes are TRBV5-1 and TRBJ1-1; D is perhaps TRBD1 (5 bases). The CDR3 runs to 15 residues. Germline V CDR1 and CDR2: SGHRS, YFSETQ. The V gene lost 1 base and the J gene lost 6 bases, with 16 bases spanning the gap. This CDR3 reads CASSLTGSGAAEAFF. For the CDR3, the DNA is TGCGCCAGCAGCTTGACGGGTTCTGGGGCCGCTGAAGCTTTCTTT.

CDR3: CASSPAEGGKETQYF. CDR3 coding DNA: TGTGCCAGCAGCCCAGCGGAGGGGGGGAAAGAGACCCAGTACTTC. The rearrangement links TRBV7-3 to TRBJ2-5; possible D gene TRBD2, 7 bases. The CDR3 consists of 15 residues. Between the trimmed V and J ends, which lost 5 bases and 3 bases, there was a span of 16 bases. Looked up from germline, CDR1 is SGHTA and CDR2 is FQGTGA.

V is TRBV30 and J is TRBJ2-7; 11 nucleotides line up with TRBD2. The J segment lost 3 bases and the V segment lost 2 bases, leaving 6 bases of the junction unmatched. Germline CDR1 reads GTSNPN; CDR2 reads SVGIG (reference sequence). This CDR3 region has 15 residues. CDR3 sequence reads: CAWSWGGTSGYEQYF. The CDR3 nucleotides read TGTGCCTGGAGTTGGGGTGGGACTAGCGGCTACGAGCAGTACTTC.

This clone appeared once. V is TRBV7-2 and J is TRBJ2-5; TRBD1 agrees at 7 bases. Per germline, CDR1 SGHTA and CDR2 FQGNSA. The CDR3 loop spans 15 amino acids. With V trimmed by 4 bases and J by 2 bases, 7 bases remained unmatched. DNA of the CDR3: TGTGCCAGCAGCTGGTCCGGGACAGTACAAGAGACCCAGTACTTC. Encoded protein: CASSWSGTVQETQYF.

The CDR3 here is CASSVKSGMRDTGELFF. CDR3 sequence (DNA): TGTGCCAGCAGCGTGAAGAGCGGGATGAGAGACACCGGGGAGCTGTTTTTT. This chain connects TRBV9 to TRBJ2-2, with 7 nucleotides matching TRBD2. The V segment lost 2 bases and the J segment 3 bases; nucleotides outside the gene matches: 10. Germline V lookup: CDR1 SGDLS, CDR2 YYNGEE. This CDR3 has 17 residues. The complete variable domain, with remaining parts taken from reference TRBV9 and TRBJ2-2, reads DSGVTQTPKHLITATGQRVTLRCSPRSGDLSVYWYQQSLDQGLQFLIQYYNGEERAKGNILERFSAQQFPDLHSELNLSSLELGDSALYFCASSVKSGMRDTGELFFGEGSRLTVL.

The V and J genes are TRBV4-1 and TRBJ2-7; 11 nucleotides align to TRBD1. J was trimmed by 2 bases and V by 4 bases; bases with no gene match: 4. The germline V gene encodes CDR1 MGHRA and CDR2 YSYEKL. The CDR3 consists of 15 residues. The CDR3 nucleotides read TGCGCCAGCAGCCTCCGGGACAGGGGGACCTACGAGCAGTACTTC. Protein product: CASSLRDRGTYEQYF.

The chain combines TRBV19 with TRBJ2-7; weak D call: TRBD1 (5 bases). Deletions cut 6 bases from V and 0 bases from J, with 12 bases between. The CDR3 runs to 14 residues. In germline, CDR1 is LNHDA, CDR2 SQIVND (reference sequence). DNA for the CDR3: TGTGCCAGTAGCCTGGACAACCTCTCCTACGAGCAGTACTTC. As protein: CASSLDNLSYEQYF.

A single count supports this clone. The chain recombines TRBV18 with TRBJ2-7; 9 bases map to TRBD2. The CDR3 extends over 16 amino acids. The junction had 6 bases not matched to a gene; V was cut back by 3 bases and J by 0 bases. Germline values: CDR1 KGHSH, CDR2 LQKENI. The CDR3 spells CASSPSSGVSSYEQYF. CDR3 in DNA: TGTGCCAGCTCACCTTCTAGCGGGGTTAGCTCCTACGAGCAGTACTTC.